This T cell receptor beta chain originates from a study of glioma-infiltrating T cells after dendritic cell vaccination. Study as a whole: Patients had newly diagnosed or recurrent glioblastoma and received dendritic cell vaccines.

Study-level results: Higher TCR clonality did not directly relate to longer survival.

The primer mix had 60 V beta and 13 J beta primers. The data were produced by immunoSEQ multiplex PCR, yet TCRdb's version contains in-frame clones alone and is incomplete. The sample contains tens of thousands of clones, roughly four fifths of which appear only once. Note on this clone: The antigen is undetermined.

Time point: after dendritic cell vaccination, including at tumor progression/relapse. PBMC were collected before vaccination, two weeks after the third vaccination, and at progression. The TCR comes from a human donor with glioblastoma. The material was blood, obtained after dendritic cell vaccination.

The chain's CDR3 is CASSLGGPGANVLTF. In DNA form, the CDR3 reads TGCGCCAGCAGCTTGGGGGGGCCTGGGGCCAACGTCCTGACTTTC. The V and J genes are TRBV5-1 and TRBJ2-6; D is perhaps TRBD1 (6 bases). From germline, CDR1 is SGHRS and CDR2 YFSETQ. Between the trimmed V and J ends, which lost 0 bases and 2 bases, there was a span of 6 bases. The CDR3 runs to 15 residues. Combining the CDR3 with reference TRBV5-1 and TRBJ2-6 gives the whole variable domain KAGVTQTPRYLIKTRGQQVTLSCSPISGHRSVSWYQQTPGQGLQFLFEYFSETQRNKGNFPGRFSGRQFSNSRSEMNVSTLELGDSALYLCASSLGGPGANVLTFGAGSRLTVL.